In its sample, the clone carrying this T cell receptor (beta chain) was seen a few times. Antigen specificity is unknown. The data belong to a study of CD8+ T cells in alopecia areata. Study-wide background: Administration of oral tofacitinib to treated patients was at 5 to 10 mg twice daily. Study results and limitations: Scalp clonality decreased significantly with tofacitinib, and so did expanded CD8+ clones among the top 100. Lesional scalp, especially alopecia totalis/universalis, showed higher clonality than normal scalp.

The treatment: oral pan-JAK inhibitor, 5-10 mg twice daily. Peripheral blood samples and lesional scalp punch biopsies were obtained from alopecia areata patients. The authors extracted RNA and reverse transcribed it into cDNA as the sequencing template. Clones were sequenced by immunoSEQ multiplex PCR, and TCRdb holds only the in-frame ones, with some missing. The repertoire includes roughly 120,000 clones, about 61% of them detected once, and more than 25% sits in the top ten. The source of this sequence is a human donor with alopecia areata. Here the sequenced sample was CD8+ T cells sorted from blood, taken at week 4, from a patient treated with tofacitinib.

The CDR3 here is CASSSHSYEQYF. CDR3 sequence (DNA): TGTGCCAGCAGCTCCCACTCCTACGAGCAGTACTTC. The rearrangement joins TRBV13 to TRBJ2-7, with no clear D. V was cut by 4 bases and J by 0 bases, with 4 bases left in between. The V gene's germline CDR1 is PRHDT and CDR2 FYEKMQ (reference sequence). CDR3 size: 12 residues. Variable domain in full (rest from reference TRBV13 and TRBJ2-7): AAGVIQSPRHLIKEKRETATLKCYPIPRHDTVYWYQQGPGQDPQFLISFYEKMQSDKGSIPDRFSAQQFSDYHSELNMSSLELGDSALYFCASSSHSYEQYFGPGTRLTVT.